This TCR beta chain was identified during a study of multiple sclerosis patients with progressive multifocal leukoencephalopathy (dated by TCRdb to 2018 to 2020). Study-level background: The study examined peripheral T and B cells of MS patients who developed PML (4 under natalizumab, 1 after alemtuzumab) and treated patients who did not. From before therapy, through 6 and 12 months, up to PML onset, two natalizumab-treated patients who later developed PML were tracked longitudinally. The goal was to find JC virus-specific or public T-cell expansions that arose at the time of PML onset. Overall study outcomes, separate from this receptor: No common TRBV or TRBJ gene usage or preferential TRBV-TRBJ pairings were detected when PML developed. Lower normalized Shannon entropy suggested less diverse TRB repertoires in most PML patients, whereas the natalizumab-treated controls showed values near 1. Although TRB clones above 0.5% frequency turned up only in PML patients, the clones expanded at PML onset were already present before and during natalizumab therapy. With only a small, descriptive cohort, it remained unclear whether the findings reflect JC virus infection or general immunocompromise. Analysis was limited to peripheral blood, even though cerebrospinal fluid or brain lymphocytes might be more informative for natalizumab-associated PML.

Points on this clone: The antigen it binds to is not known. No clone much larger than this one lies a single base away; base qualities are absent.

The intended sense of this specimen's time point label: time of PML onset. Sample treatment or condition, as interpreted from the label and publication: on natalizumab therapy at sampling. Diagnosis of PML relied on clinical and MRI findings, with confirmation coming from detection of JC virus DNA in cerebrospinal fluid. In the natalizumab-treated patients, PML was found to develop after between about 15 and 60 months of natalizumab therapy. Every listed patient had earlier received interferon beta, and every PML patient was female. Blood samples for T3 were taken at PML onset. Ficoll-Hypaque density gradient centrifugation was used to isolate peripheral blood mononuclear cells. The immunoSEQ two-step multiplex PCR at survey-level depth was used to amplify TRB CDR3 regions from genomic DNA. Synthetic inline TR CDR3 controls covering all V-J pairings were spiked into each PCR so that template counts could be estimated and amplification bias removed. Reads were processed so that amplification and sequencing bias were reduced, and quantification was performed against synthetic TR CDR3 analogs. The authors processed their data as follows. Raw data were processed in ImmunoSEQ Analyzer, removing out-of-frame sequences and CDR3s with stop codons, and genes were named by IMGT nomenclature. Repertoire diversity was summarized as normalized Shannon entropy, defined as 1 minus Pielou's evenness. TRB sequences were treated as identical only when sharing V gene, J gene and CDR3. Public PML clonotypes were defined as CDR3s shared by two or more PML-onset samples but absent from earlier samples, from controls, and from public databases. CDR3 amino acid composition by position was analyzed with Skylign using the observed count method. TCRdb re-hosts the immuneACCESS table, in-frame sequences only. Its copies lack some clones; in the studies checked, an unresolved V gene accounts for under half of them, and the cause for the rest is not known. V and J calls plus clone size are reproduced from that table; the DNA served to infer D and trimming. In this sample the table shows 31,000 or so clones, 80% to 90% of which occur a single time. The ten largest clones take up less than 7.5% of the sample.

The germline V gene gives CDR1 as SGHTS and CDR2 as YDEGEE. Between the V and J ends, shortened by 3 bases and 4 bases respectively, the junction contains 11 bases. The CDR3, cysteine through phenylalanine, is 13 amino acids long. CDR3 DNA is the only sequence kept; it has 39 bases, read in frame from the first base. The sequences come from PBMCs, collected from a patient treated with natalizumab. Here the chain combines TRBV5-8 and TRBJ2-7; 5 matching bases give a weak D call of TRBD1. This receptor was identified in a woman in her thirties or forties with progressive multifocal leukoencephalopathy. In nucleotides, the sequence is TGTGCCAGCAGCTCCCCGACAGTGTACGAGCAGTACTTC. It translates as CASSSPTVYEQYF.